These 29 T cell receptor beta chains were all obtained from the same sample, sequenced in a study of radiotherapy plus CTLA-4 blockade in lung cancer. Data came from immunoSEQ multiplex PCR; TCRdb stores just in-frame clones and leaves some out. The repertoire has 56,000 or so clones, approximately 79% of them found once; the top ten carry 3.2%. Sequenced here: peripheral blood, sampled from a patient treated with radiotherapy plus ipilimumab. The receptors shown here come from a human donor with non-small cell lung cancer who had a partial response to radiotherapy plus ipilimumab.

The CDR3 coding sequence is TGTGCCAGCAGCCAGACAGCCTCTGGAAACACCATATATTTT. It encodes CASSQTASGNTIYF. V usage is TRBV7-2 and J usage is TRBJ1-3, with D possibly being TRBD1 (5 bases). This CDR3 comprises 14 residues. Trimming took 5 bases from V and 0 from J, leaving 8 bases between them. CDR1 is SGHTA, CDR2 FQGNSA, per germline.

The chain links TRBV6-5 to TRBJ1-2; D gene ambiguous. Germline CDR1 MNHEY, CDR2 SVGAGI. This CDR3 is built from 14 residues. With 0 bases removed from V and 4 bases from J, the gap between germline ends came to 9 bases. CDR3 sequence: CASSYSGEAYGYTF. DNA of the CDR3: TGTGCCAGCAGTTACTCCGGGGAGGCCTATGGCTACACCTTC.

The count of this clone is one. The chain recombines TRBV2 with TRBJ2-1; no reliable D call. The CDR3 is made up of 16 amino acids. CDR1 is SNHLY and CDR2 is FYNNEI in the germline V gene. V lost 4 bases and J 0 bases, leaving 13 bases between the germline ends. CDR3 sequence reads: CASSGYSPSSYNEQFF. CDR3 in DNA: TGTGCCAGCAGTGGTTACAGTCCAAGCTCCTACAATGAGCAGTTCTTC.

This chain links TRBV28 with TRBJ1-2, with a possible D match to TRBD1 (6 bases). CDR3 length: 11 residues. Between the trimmed V and J ends, which lost 8 bases and 2 bases, there was a span of 6 bases. CDR1 and CDR2 from the germline V gene are MDHEN and SYDVKM. The CDR3 protein is CASGQNYGYTF. CDR3 nucleotide sequence: TGTGCCAGCGGACAGAACTATGGCTACACCTTC.

The J gene is TRBJ1-2, the V gene TRBV19; 7 positions agree with TRBD1. The V gene's germline CDR1 is LNHDA and CDR2 SQIVND (reference sequence). V gave up 3 bases and J gave up 4 bases; unmatched junction bases: 8. This CDR3 region has 15 residues. For the CDR3, the DNA is TGTGCCAGTAGTATCGGGAACAGGGGCAGCTATGGCTACACCTTC. It codes for CASSIGNRGSYGYTF.

This clone was observed a handful of times. The genes are TRBV6-5 and TRBJ1-2, with D unclear. Trimming cost V 7 bases and J 4 bases, with 10 bases left between them. This CDR3 spans 12 amino acids. The germline V gene encodes CDR1 MNHEY and CDR2 SVGAGI. The CDR3 loop reads CASISDTYGYTF. CDR3 coding DNA: TGTGCCAGCATATCAGACACCTATGGCTACACCTTC.

V and J are TRBV6-1 and TRBJ1-2, with D hard to call. The CDR3 runs to 14 residues. The germline CDR1 and CDR2 sequences are MNHNS and SASEGT. Trimming removed 1 base from V and 3 bases from J, with 9 bases in between. CDR3 in DNA: TGTGCCAGCAGTGAAGGGGCCAGTCACTATGGCTACACCTTC. This codes for CASSEGASHYGYTF.

The rearrangement uses TRBV2 and TRBJ1-5; possible D gene TRBD1, 6 bases. The V and J ends lost 5 bases and 0 bases respectively, with 23 bases between them. Germline CDR1 reads SNHLY; CDR2 reads FYNNEI. This CDR3 spans 19 amino acids. The CDR3 protein is CASSQRTEEKWGSNQPQHF. The CDR3 coding sequence is TGTGCCAGCAGTCAGAGGACAGAAGAAAAGTGGGGTAGCAATCAGCCCCAGCATTTT.

V is TRBV9 and J is TRBJ2-7; a possible D gene is TRBD1 (6 bases). This CDR3 spans 14 amino acids. Germline V gene sequence: CDR1 SGDLS, CDR2 YYNGEE. With 0 bases removed from V and 3 bases from J, the gap between germline ends came to 10 bases. The CDR3 nucleotides are TGTGCCAGCAGCGTAGATTTAGGGGGCTACGAGCAGTACTTC. It yields the protein CASSVDLGGYEQYF.

The count of this clone is one. This rearrangement joins TRBV5-4 to TRBJ2-2; TRBD2 matches at 7 bases. In germline, CDR1 is SGHNT, CDR2 YYREEE (reference sequence). Losses at the gene ends were 4 bases for V and 1 base for J; bases not matched to a gene: 7. This CDR3 has 16 amino acids. The CDR3 loop reads CASSQSGTVNTGELFF. The DNA for the CDR3 is TGTGCCAGCAGCCAGAGCGGGACGGTGAACACCGGGGAGCTGTTTTTT. The whole variable domain, filled in from reference TRBV5-4 and TRBJ2-2, reads ETGVTQSPTHLIKTRGQQVTLRCSSQSGHNTVSWYQQALGQGPQFIFQYYREEENGRGNFPPRFSGLQFPNYSSELNVNALELDDSALYLCASSQSGTVNTGELFFGEGSRLTVL.

This rearrangement joins TRBV18 to TRBJ2-3; a possible D gene is TRBD2 (7 bases). Germline CDR1 KGHSH, CDR2 LQKENI. This CDR3 contains 16 residues. Trimming stripped 3 bases from V and 1 base from J, with 14 bases between. In DNA, the CDR3 is TGTGCCAGCTCACCGCGAAGGGGGGGAGGCACAGATACGCAGTATTTT. Translated: CASSPRRGGGTDTQYF. Complete variable domain (other parts from reference TRBV18 and TRBJ2-3): NAGVMQNPRHLVRRRGQEARLRCSPMKGHSHVYWYRQLPEEGLKFMVYLQKENIIDESGMPKERFSAEFPKEGPSILRIQQVVRGDSAAYFCASSPRRGGGTDTQYFGPGTRLTVL.

The chain recombines TRBV5-1 with TRBJ2-3; D gene unclear. The CDR3 consists of 15 residues. Germline-derived CDR1 and CDR2 are SGHRS and YFSETQ. The ends were cut back, 3 bases at V and 0 bases at J, with 11 bases in the middle. Written as DNA, the CDR3 is TGCGCCAGCAGCTCGAGAGAATCTAGCACAGATACGCAGTATTTT. It yields the protein CASSSRESSTDTQYF.

This chain joins TRBV7-5 and TRBJ2-7; TRBD1, as called in the table, went unchecked against the DNA. TRBV7-5 is recorded as a pseudogene. This CDR3 comprises 15 residues. CDR3 nucleotide sequence: TGTGTCAGAAGCCCCTACTTTTGGAGGGGGCAAGAGCAGTACTTC. Translation: CVRSPYFWRGQEQYF.

This chain joins TRBV28 and TRBJ1-5, with unresolved D. Trimming shortened V by 2 bases and J by 2 bases, and 10 bases separated the two germline ends. Germline CDR1 MDHEN, CDR2 SYDVKM. This CDR3 is built from 15 residues. CDR3 sequence reads: CASSLSLAGNQPQHF. The DNA for the CDR3 is TGTGCCAGCAGTTTAAGCCTAGCAGGCAATCAGCCCCAGCATTTT.

This rearrangement joins TRBV28 to TRBJ1-2, with TRBD1 matching 7 bases. Unmatched junction bases numbered 2, after V lost 7 bases and J lost 0 bases. Germline V gene lookup returns CDR1 MDHEN and CDR2 SYDVKM. The CDR3 has 13 amino acids. The CDR3 DNA reads TGTGCCAGCATCCAGGGGGCTAACTATGGCTACACCTTC. As protein: CASIQGANYGYTF.

This clone was recorded only once. This rearrangement joins TRBV5-4 to TRBJ1-1; 10 positions agree with TRBD1. Germline CDR1 and CDR2: SGHNT and YYREEE (reference sequence). CDR3 size: 14 residues. V trimming: 4 bases; J trimming: 4 bases; junction bases outside the gene matches: 4. The CDR3 spells CASSRGQGGTEAFF. Written as DNA, the CDR3 is TGTGCCAGCAGCCGCGGACAGGGGGGCACTGAAGCTTTCTTT.

This chain uses TRBV28 with TRBJ2-3; TRBD2 might be the D (5 bases). This CDR3 spans 15 amino acids. Trimming pared 2 bases from V and 10 bases from J, leaving 19 bases between. The germline gives CDR1 MDHEN, CDR2 SYDVKM. The CDR3 reads CASSLRMAGASPQYF. The CDR3 DNA reads as TGTGCCAGCAGTTTACGGATGGCGGGCGCTTCTCCGCAGTATTTT.

The rearrangement uses TRBV27 and TRBJ1-1; TRBD1 agrees at 8 bases. The junction had 3 bases not matched to a gene; V was cut back by 4 bases and J by 5 bases. The CDR3 spans 13 residues. Germline values: CDR1 MNHEY, CDR2 SMNVEV (reference sequence). In DNA, the CDR3 is TGTGCCAGCAGTTCGACAGGGGATACTGAAGCTTTCTTT. Translation gives CASSSTGDTEAFF.

The sample holds one count of this clone. This chain connects TRBV6-6 to TRBJ1-5, with a weak D call TRBD1 (5 bases). The CDR3 extends over 13 amino acids. V was pared by 5 bases and J by 12 bases, with 17 bases between. Germline V gene sequence: CDR1 MNHNY, CDR2 SVGAGI (reference sequence). CDR3 DNA sequence: TGTGCCAGCAGTCCTGGACACGGCGAAGGCCAGCATTTT. It specifies CASSPGHGEGQHF.

The rearrangement uses TRBV6-5 and TRBJ2-5, with D possibly being TRBD2 (5 bases). Trimming left V 0 bases short and J 5 bases short, with 16 bases between. CDR3 length: 16 residues. CDR1 MNHEY and CDR2 SVGAGI come from the germline V gene. CDR3 residues: CASSYSGPRRGETQYF. The CDR3 DNA reads TGTGCCAGCAGTTACTCCGGGCCTAGGCGAGGGGAGACCCAGTACTTC.

The rearrangement links TRBV28 to TRBJ1-1; the D is unclear. Per germline, CDR1 MDHEN and CDR2 SYDVKM. The CDR3 runs to 12 residues. V dropped 2 bases and J dropped 3 bases, with 4 bases sitting between them. The CDR3 nucleotides are TGTGCCAGCAGTTTAACGGACACTGAAGCTTTCTTT. Protein: CASSLTDTEAFF.

The rearrangement links TRBV5-4 to TRBJ1-2; 11 positions agree with TRBD1. The CDR3 contains 14 residues. Looked up from germline, CDR1 is SGHNT and CDR2 is YYREEE (reference sequence). Unmatched junction bases numbered 5, after V lost 3 bases and J lost 7 bases. CDR3 in DNA: TGTGCCAGCAGCTGGGGGACAGGGGGAAGTGGCTACACCTTC. This translates into CASSWGTGGSGYTF. Full variable domain (missing parts from reference TRBV5-4 and TRBJ1-2): ETGVTQSPTHLIKTRGQQVTLRCSSQSGHNTVSWYQQALGQGPQFIFQYYREEENGRGNFPPRFSGLQFPNYSSELNVNALELDDSALYLCASSWGTGGSGYTFGSGTRLTVV.

The rearrangement uses TRBV5-1 and TRBJ2-5; D gene unclear. V was shortened by 1 base and J by 0 bases, with 10 bases between the two germline ends. Per germline, CDR1 SGHRS and CDR2 YFSETQ. The CDR3 spans 15 residues. This CDR3 is CASSLNVGHQETQYF. In DNA, the CDR3 is TGCGCCAGCAGCTTGAATGTGGGCCACCAAGAGACCCAGTACTTC. Using reference TRBV5-1 and TRBJ2-5 for the parts outside the CDR3, the full variable domain is KAGVTQTPRYLIKTRGQQVTLSCSPISGHRSVSWYQQTPGQGLQFLFEYFSETQRNKGNFPGRFSGRQFSNSRSEMNVSTLELGDSALYLCASSLNVGHQETQYFGPGTRLLVL.

The chain joins TRBV5-4 to TRBJ2-4; D might be TRBD1 (5 bases). Between the trimmed V and J ends, which lost 3 bases and 9 bases, there was a span of 10 bases. The CDR3 has 12 residues. Germline assignment: CDR1 SGHNT and CDR2 YYREEE (reference sequence). The CDR3, as DNA: TGTGCCAGCAGCTCTGACAGTGCCATTCAGTACTTC. Amino acids: CASSSDSAIQYF. Complete variable domain (other parts from reference TRBV5-4 and TRBJ2-4): ETGVTQSPTHLIKTRGQQVTLRCSSQSGHNTVSWYQQALGQGPQFIFQYYREEENGRGNFPPRFSGLQFPNYSSELNVNALELDDSALYLCASSSDSAIQYFGAGTRLSVL.

The V gene is TRBV7-2, the J gene TRBJ2-3, with a weak D call TRBD2 (6 bases). The CDR3 is 14 residues long. Germline lookup yields CDR1 SGHTA and CDR2 FQGNSA. Trimming took 5 bases from V and 4 from J, leaving 13 bases between them. CDR3 region: CASSAGRLADTQYF. CDR3 coding DNA: TGTGCCAGCAGCGCGGGACGGCTCGCAGATACGCAGTATTTT.

This clone was picked up a small number of times. The gene calls are TRBV19 and TRBJ1-2; the D gene is possibly TRBD1 (5 bases). Per the germline V gene, CDR1 is LNHDA and CDR2 is SQIVND (reference sequence). Trimming took off 5 bases at V and 8 bases at J, with 21 bases between the two ends. This CDR3 is built from 15 residues. CDR3 loop: CASSGTPDFGDGYTF. CDR3 sequence (DNA): TGTGCCAGTAGTGGGACTCCAGACTTCGGCGACGGCTACACCTTC.

The chain combines TRBV7-2 with TRBJ2-3; the match to TRBD2 covers 13 bases. V gave up 5 bases and J gave up 5 bases; unmatched junction bases: 4. This CDR3 comprises 15 residues. From germline, CDR1 is SGHTA and CDR2 FQGNSA. CDR3 DNA: TGTGCCAGCAGCACTAGCGGGGGGGCCGTAGATACGCAGTATTTT. Encoded protein: CASSTSGGAVDTQYF.

The chain uses TRBV9 and TRBJ2-5, with TRBD2 matching over 8 bases. Germline values: CDR1 SGDLS, CDR2 YYNGEE. Germline trimming cut 6 bases from V and 0 bases from J; bases unmatched to any gene: 4. The CDR3 runs 14 residues. The CDR3 DNA is TGTGCCAGCACGGGGGGGCCTAACCAAGAGACCCAGTACTTC. Amino acids: CASTGGPNQETQYF.

As DNA, the CDR3 is TGTGCCAGCAGCCCTTCTAATTGGAACACTGAAGCTTTCTTT. Translated, it gives CASSPSNWNTEAFF. This chain connects TRBV9 to TRBJ1-1; D ambiguous. The ends were cut back, 4 bases at V and 1 base at J, with 11 bases in the middle. This CDR3 is built from 14 residues. Germline V gene lookup returns CDR1 SGDLS and CDR2 YYNGEE.